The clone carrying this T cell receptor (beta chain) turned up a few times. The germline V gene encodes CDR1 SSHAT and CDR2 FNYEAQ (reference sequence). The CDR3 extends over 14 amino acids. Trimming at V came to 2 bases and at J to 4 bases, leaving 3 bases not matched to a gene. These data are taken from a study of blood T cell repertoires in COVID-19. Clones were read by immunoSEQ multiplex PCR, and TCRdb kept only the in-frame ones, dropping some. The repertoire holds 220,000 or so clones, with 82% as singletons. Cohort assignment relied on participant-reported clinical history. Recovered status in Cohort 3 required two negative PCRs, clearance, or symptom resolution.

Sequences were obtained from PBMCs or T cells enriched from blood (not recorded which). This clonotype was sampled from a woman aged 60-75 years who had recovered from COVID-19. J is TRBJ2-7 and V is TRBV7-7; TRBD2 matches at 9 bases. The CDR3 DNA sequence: TGTGCCAGCAGCTTAAGACTAGCGGTGTACGAGCAGTACTTC. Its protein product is CASSLRLAVYEQYF.